This record covers a single T cell receptor (beta chain). Profiled with immunoSEQ multiplex PCR; TCRdb holds only in-frame clones, not every one. The sample records around 180,000 clones, approximately 85% being singletons. This entry belongs to a study of blood T cell repertoires in COVID-19. Per germline, CDR1 MDHEN and CDR2 SYDVKM. V gave up 2 bases and J gave up 5 bases, with 14 bases separating them. The CDR3 is 15 amino acids. This receptor was taken from a human donor with active or convalescent COVID-19. The donor label of this sample is uncertain. The chain combines TRBV28 with TRBJ2-3; D remains ambiguous. The sample consisted of peripheral blood. DNA of the CDR3: TGTGCCAGCAGTTTAGTCCGGGTGGTGGGAGATACGCAGTATTTT. It encodes CASSLVRVVGDTQYF.